A selection of T cell receptor beta chains follows, all from one sample in a study of blood T cell repertoires in COVID-19. Measured with immunoSEQ multiplex PCR; TCRdb has only the in-frame clones, and not every one. Of hundreds of thousands of clones listed, roughly 90% are singletons. Material: PBMCs or T cells enriched from blood (not recorded which). These receptors originate from a woman in her thirties or forties who had recovered from COVID-19. Each CDR3 is given with its conserved first and last residue. D genes are given only for firm matches. The size field is filled for only some rows; it gives once, few, many or a size class.

j_call d_call clone_size v_call cdr3_nt cdr3_aa
TRBJ2-6 - once TRBV27 TGTGCCAGCTGGCCCTGGGGGGCCAACGTCCTGACTTTC CASWPWGANVLTF
TRBJ2-1 - - TRBV28 TGTGTCAGCGGAGGGGGGGGAAAGTACAATGAGCAGTTCTTC CVSGGGGKYNEQFF
TRBJ2-1 TRBD2 once TRBV7-9 TGTGCCAGCAGTTCCGGGGGGGCCATGTTCAATGAGCAGTTCTTC CASSSGGAMFNEQFF
TRBJ1-4 - - TRBV27 TGTGCCAGTCGCTCATTAATAAATTTCGGGGGAGCTAATGAAAAACTGTTTTTT CASRSLINFGGANEKLFF
TRBJ1-1 TRBD1 many TRBV2 TGTGCCAGCACCGGACAGGGGCTAAACACTGAAGCTTTCTTT CASTGQGLNTEAFF
TRBJ2-5 - once TRBV30 TGTGCCTGGAGTGTTCGAGAGACCCAGTACTTC CAWSVRETQYF
TRBJ1-2 TRBD1 - TRBV5-1 TGCGCCAGCAGCTTGGCAGGACAGGCTGCTTACTATGGCTACACCTTC CASSLAGQAAYYGYTF
TRBJ2-5 TRBD1 - TRBV9 TGTGCCAGCAGCCAAGGACAGGGTCAAGAGACCCAGTACTTC CASSQGQGQETQYF
TRBJ2-2 - few TRBV19 TGTGCCAGTAGTATCGGGATCGGGGAGCTGTTTTTT CASSIGIGELFF
TRBJ2-5 - - TRBV5-4 TGTGCCAGCAGCTTGGAAGTGGGGCCAAAAGAGACCCAGTACTTC CASSLEVGPKETQYF
TRBJ1-5 TRBD1 - TRBV4-3 TGCGCCAGCAGCCCGGGGACAGGCAATCAGCCCCAGCATTTT CASSPGTGNQPQHF
TRBJ2-7 TRBD1 - TRBV25-1 TGTGCCAGCCTCATGACAGGGACCTACGAGCAGTACTTC CASLMTGTYEQYF
TRBJ2-3 TRBD2 - TRBV9 TGTGCCAGCAGCGCCTCTGGGCGGGGGGGGACAGATACGCAGTATTTT CASSASGRGGTDTQYF
TRBJ2-1 - - TRBV4-3 TGCGCCAGCAGCCAAGATTGGGGCGTAGCGGTCATAGTGAATGAGCAGTTCTTC CASSQDWGVAVIVNEQFF
TRBJ2-5 - - TRBV5-8 TGTGCCAGCAGCTACCTAGCAGGTTCCCAAGAGACCCAGTACTTC CASSYLAGSQETQYF
TRBJ2-7 TRBD2 - TRBV7-8 TGTGCCAGCAGCTTAGAGTTGGGACTAGTCTATGAGCAGTACTTC CASSLELGLVYEQYF
TRBJ2-7 - few TRBV28 TGTGCCAGCACCACAGGGAAGGGTGAGCAGTACTTC CASTTGKGEQYF
TRBJ1-2 - - TRBV28 TGTGCCAGCACCGCGGGGAACGACTATGGCTACACCTTC CASTAGNDYGYTF
TRBJ2-7 - - TRBV5-6 TGTGCCAGCAGCTCGACAGGGACTGGCTACGAGCAGTACTTC CASSSTGTGYEQYF
TRBJ1-5 TRBD1 - TRBV9 TGTGCCAGCAGCCGGACAGGGGGTACCAATCAGCCCCAGCATTTT CASSRTGGTNQPQHF
TRBJ2-1 TRBD2 - TRBV9 TGTGCCAGCAGCCTAGCGGGAGGGCCAGGGAATGAGCAGTTCTTC CASSLAGGPGNEQFF
TRBJ2-5 TRBD1 - TRBV29-1 TGCAGCGCCGCGACAGGGGGTAACTTC CSAATGGNF
TRBJ2-1 TRBD2 - TRBV2 TGTGCCAGCAGTGATCCGGGACTATTAGGTCCTGAGCAGTTCTTC CASSDPGLLGPEQFF
TRBJ1-6 - - TRBV27 TGTGCCAGCAGTTTATCGGCAGGAGGCTCCTATAATTCACCCCTCCACTTT CASSLSAGGSYNSPLHF
TRBJ2-1 - - TRBV27 TGTGCCAGCAGTTTATCACCTAGCTCCTACAATGAGCAGTTCTTC CASSLSPSSYNEQFF
TRBJ2-7 - few TRBV6-2/TRBV6-3 TGTGCCAGCAGTTACCTACGGGGAGGCGGTTACTACGAGCAGTACTTC CASSYLRGGGYYEQYF
TRBJ2-5 TRBD2 - TRBV19 TGTGCCAGTAGACCGGGACTAACGGAGACCCAGTACTTC CASRPGLTETQYF
TRBJ2-7 TRBD1 - TRBV24-1 TGTGCCACCAGTGGTCGGCAACAGGGGGAGAGCTCCTACGAGCAGTACTTC CATSGRQQGESSYEQYF
TRBJ1-2 - - TRBV11-1 TGTGCCAGCAGCTCCAACAGGGCTAGCTATGGCTACACCTTC CASSSNRASYGYTF
TRBJ1-1 TRBD1 - TRBV6-5 TGTGCCAGCAGTTCACAGGGGACCACTGAAGCTTTCTTT CASSSQGTTEAFF
TRBJ1-3 - - TRBV7-9 TGTGCCAGCAGACGGATGGGGGGAACAGGAAACACCATATATTTT CASRRMGGTGNTIYF
TRBJ2-7 - once TRBV2 TGTGCCAGCAGGGACAGCTCCTACGAGCAGTACTTC CASRDSSYEQYF
TRBJ2-6 - - TRBV5-4 TGTGCCAGCAGCTTGGGAGGCGCCGGGGCCAACGTCCTGACTTTC CASSLGGAGANVLTF